Ten or more counts support the clone carrying this T cell receptor (beta chain). This sample was taken from a study of T cells in Graves' hyperthyroidism and ophthalmopathy. Unmatched junction bases numbered 9, after V lost 6 bases and J lost 5 bases. CDR1 is LGHDT and CDR2 is YNNKEL in the germline V gene (reference sequence). This CDR3 has 15 amino acids. Amplified TCR beta CDR3 regions derived from RNA transcripts. TCR CDR3 underwent first-round RT-PCR with the HTBI primer set. Each CDR3 protein is one row after TCRdb ran MiXCR on the multiplex PCR reads. Altogether 500,000 to 800,000 distinct CDR3 sequences are present, around 15% being singletons, with the ten largest covering around 13%.

Sequenced sample: blood. This TCR came from a woman between 50 and 59 years old with Graves' ophthalmopathy. This chain connects TRBV3-1 to TRBJ2-7; 11 bases line up with TRBD2. CDR3 DNA sequence: TGTGCCAGCAGTCGTAGTGGGACTAGCGGCCACGAGCAGTACTTC. Amino acid sequence: CASSRSGTSGHEQYF.